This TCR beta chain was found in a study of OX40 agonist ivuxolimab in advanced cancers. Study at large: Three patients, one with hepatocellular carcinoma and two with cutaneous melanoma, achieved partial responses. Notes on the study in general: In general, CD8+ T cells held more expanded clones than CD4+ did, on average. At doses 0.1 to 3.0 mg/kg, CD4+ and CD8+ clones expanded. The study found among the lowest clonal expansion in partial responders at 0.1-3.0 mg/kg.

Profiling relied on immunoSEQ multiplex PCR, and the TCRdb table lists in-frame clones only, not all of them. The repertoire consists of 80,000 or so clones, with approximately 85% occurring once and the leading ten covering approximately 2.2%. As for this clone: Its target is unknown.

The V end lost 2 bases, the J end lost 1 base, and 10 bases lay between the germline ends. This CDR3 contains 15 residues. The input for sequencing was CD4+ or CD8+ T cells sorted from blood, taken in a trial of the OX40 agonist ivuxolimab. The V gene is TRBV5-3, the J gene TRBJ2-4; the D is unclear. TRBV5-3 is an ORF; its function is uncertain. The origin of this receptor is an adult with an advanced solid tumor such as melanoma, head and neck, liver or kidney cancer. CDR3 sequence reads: CARSFGWMAKNIQYF. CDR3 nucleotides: TGTGCCAGAAGCTTTGGGTGGATGGCCAAAAACATTCAGTACTTC.